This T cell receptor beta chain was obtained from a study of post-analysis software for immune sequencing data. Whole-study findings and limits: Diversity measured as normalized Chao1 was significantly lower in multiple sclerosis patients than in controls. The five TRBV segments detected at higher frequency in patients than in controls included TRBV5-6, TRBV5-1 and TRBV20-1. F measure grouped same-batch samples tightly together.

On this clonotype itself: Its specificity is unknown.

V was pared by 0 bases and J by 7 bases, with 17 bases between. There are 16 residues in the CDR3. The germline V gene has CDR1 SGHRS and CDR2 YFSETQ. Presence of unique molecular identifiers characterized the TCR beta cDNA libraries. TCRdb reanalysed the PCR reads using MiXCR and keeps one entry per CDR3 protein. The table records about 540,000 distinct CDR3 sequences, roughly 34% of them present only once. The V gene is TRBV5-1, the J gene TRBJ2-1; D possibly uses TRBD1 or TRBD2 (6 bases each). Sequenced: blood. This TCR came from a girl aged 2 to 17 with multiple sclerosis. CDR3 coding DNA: TGCGCCAGCAGCTTGGCCGTAGGAGGGGGGTGGAATGAGCAGTTCTTC. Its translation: CASSLAVGGGWNEQFF.